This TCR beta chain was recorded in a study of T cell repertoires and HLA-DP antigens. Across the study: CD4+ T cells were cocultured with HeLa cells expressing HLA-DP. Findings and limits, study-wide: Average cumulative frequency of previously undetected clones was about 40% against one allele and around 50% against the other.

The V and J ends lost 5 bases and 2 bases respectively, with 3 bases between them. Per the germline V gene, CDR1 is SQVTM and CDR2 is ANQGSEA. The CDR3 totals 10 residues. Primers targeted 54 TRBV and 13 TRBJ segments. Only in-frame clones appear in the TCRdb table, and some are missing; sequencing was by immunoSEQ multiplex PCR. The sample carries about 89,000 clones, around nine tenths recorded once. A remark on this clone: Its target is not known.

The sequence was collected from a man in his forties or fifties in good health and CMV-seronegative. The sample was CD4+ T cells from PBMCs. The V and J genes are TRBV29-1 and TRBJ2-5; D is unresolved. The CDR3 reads CSVKQETQYF. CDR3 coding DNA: TGCAGCGTTAAGCAAGAGACCCAGTACTTC.